These T cell receptor beta chains were read from a single sample in a study of blood T cell repertoires in COVID-19. Repertoires were generated with immunoSEQ multiplex PCR, while TCRdb's copy carries only in-frame clones and drops some. Seen here are 70,000 or so clones, more than 75% observed once, and the top ten hold 29%. Sequencing was carried out using peripheral blood. These receptors all come from a woman of 80 years or more with active or convalescent COVID-19. Both conserved end residues are part of each CDR3. A D gene is named only where the DNA matches it firmly. Clone size is not always given. Where it is, it says once, few, many or a class for expanded clones.

TRBV4-3,TRBD2,TRBJ2-1,once,CASSQGSGANNEQFF,TGCGCCAGCAGCCAGGGAAGCGGGGCGAACAATGAGCAGTTCTTC
TRBV28,TRBD1,TRBJ2-2,NA,CASTSWTGIDAGELFF,TGTGCCAGCACATCCTGGACAGGGATTGATGCCGGGGAGCTGTTTTTT
TRBV19,NA,TRBJ1-2,NA,CASSNQAKYGYTF,TGTGCCAGTAGTAACCAGGCAAAGTATGGCTACACCTTC
TRBV4-1,TRBD2,TRBJ2-5,NA,CASSQGLAGGRETQYF,TGCGCCAGCAGCCAAGGACTAGCGGGGGGTCGGGAGACCCAGTACTTC
TRBV19,TRBD1,TRBJ2-3,NA,CASSTRTGETQYF,TGTGCCAGTAGTACCCGGACAGGGGAAACGCAGTATTTT
TRBV7-2,NA,TRBJ1-4,NA,CASRKGHAEKLFF,TGTGCCAGCAGAAAGGGACACGCAGAAAAACTGTTTTTT
TRBV15,NA,TRBJ1-3,NA,CATSRDQSGFLGGNTIYF,TGTGCCACCAGCAGAGACCAATCGGGTTTTCTGGGTGGAAACACCATATATTTT
TRBV7-7,TRBD2,TRBJ2-5,NA,CASSLRGGAGETQYF,TGTGCCAGCAGCTTACGCGGGGGGGCTGGAGAGACCCAGTACTTC
TRBV6-6,NA,TRBJ1-5,NA,CASSPDTLNQPQHF,TGTGCCAGCAGCCCGGACACCCTTAATCAGCCCCAGCATTTT
TRBV6-4,TRBD2,TRBJ2-3,NA,CASSPTSGGWDTQYF,TGTGCCAGCAGTCCGACTAGCGGGGGTTGGGATACGCAGTATTTT
TRBV30,NA,TRBJ2-5,NA,CAWGERRETQYF,TGTGCCTGGGGAGAACGCAGAGAGACCCAGTACTTC
TRBV4-2,TRBD1,TRBJ2-6,NA,CASSSQGQISSGANVLTF,TGTGCCAGCAGCTCCCAGGGACAGATCAGCTCTGGGGCCAACGTCCTGACTTTC
TRBV18,TRBD1,TRBJ1-6,NA,CASSPGTGYNSPLHF,TGTGCCAGCTCACCAGGGACAGGATATAATTCACCCCTCCACTTT
TRBV20-1,NA,TRBJ2-5,NA,CSASLEETQYF,TGCAGTGCTAGCCTCGAAGAGACCCAGTACTTC
TRBV7-2,TRBD2,TRBJ2-5,few,CASSTSGAGWTQYF,TGTGCCAGCAGCACTAGCGGGGCGGGTTGGACCCAGTACTTC
TRBV7-2,NA,TRBJ2-1,NA,CASSLVLSRNEQFF,TGTGCCAGCAGCTTAGTTCTAAGCCGCAATGAGCAGTTCTTC